The 27 T cell receptor beta chains reported below all come from one sample, sequenced in a study of blood T cell repertoires in COVID-19. Profiling relied on immunoSEQ multiplex PCR, and the TCRdb table lists in-frame clones only, not all of them. Among roughly 180,000 clones listed, roughly 85% were seen once. Sequencing input: peripheral blood. The receptors were gathered from a man in his sixties with acute or convalescent COVID-19.

The rearrangement links TRBV28 to TRBJ1-5; D remains ambiguous. This CDR3 comprises 17 residues. The germline V and J ends were trimmed by 6 bases and 4 bases, with 22 bases remaining between them. Germline CDR1 is MDHEN and CDR2 is SYDVKM. The CDR3 region is CASRPRRQAGFNQPQHF. CDR3 DNA: TGTGCCAGCAGACCCCGGCGGCAGGCGGGGTTTAATCAGCCCCAGCATTTT. The entire variable domain, with the rest obtained from reference TRBV28 and TRBJ1-5, is as follows: DVKVTQSSRYLVKRTGEKVFLECVQDMDHENMFWYRQDPGLGLRLIYFSYDVKMKEKGDIPEGYSVSREKKERFSLILESASTNQTSMYLCASRPRRQAGFNQPQHFGDGTRLSIL.

J is TRBJ2-2 and V is TRBV19, with 14 bases that match TRBD2. Per the germline V gene, CDR1 is LNHDA and CDR2 is SQIVND (reference sequence). The CDR3 has 19 amino acids. The junction had 8 bases not matched to a gene; V was cut back by 3 bases and J by 2 bases. DNA of the CDR3: TGTGCCAGTAGTATCTCCTGGACTAGCGGGAGGAGAAACACCGGGGAGCTGTTTTTT. Translation: CASSISWTSGRRNTGELFF. Full variable domain (rest looked up from reference TRBV19 and TRBJ2-2): DGGITQSPKYLFRKEGQNVTLSCEQNLNHDAMYWYRQDPGQGLRLIYYSQIVNDFQKGDIAEGYSVSREKKESFPLTVTSAQKNPTAFYLCASSISWTSGRRNTGELFFGEGSRLTVL.

The chain couples TRBV18 to TRBJ1-1; the D gene is possibly TRBD1 (6 bases). The CDR3 spans 12 residues. Germline values: CDR1 KGHSH, CDR2 LQKENI. Trimming cost V 8 bases and J 6 bases, with 13 bases left between them. The CDR3 sequence: CASTTGWAEAFF. DNA of the CDR3: TGTGCCAGCACAACAGGGTGGGCTGAAGCTTTCTTT.

The rearrangement uses TRBV6-5 and TRBJ2-3; 7 bases are shared with TRBD1. Losses at the gene ends were 3 bases for V and 2 bases for J; bases not matched to a gene: 8. The germline V gene has CDR1 MNHEY and CDR2 SVGAGI. This CDR3 has 16 amino acids. The CDR3 protein is CASSYSPGQPTDTQYF. CDR3 in DNA: TGTGCCAGCAGTTATTCTCCGGGACAGCCCACAGATACGCAGTATTTT.

Details on this clone: This CDR3 is also generated by other DNA sequences in the sample. V is TRBV9 and J is TRBJ2-7; D is possibly TRBD2 (6 bases). V lost 3 bases, J lost 1 base, and 14 bases lay in between. Per germline, CDR1 SGDLS and CDR2 YYNGEE. CDR3 length: 15 amino acids. CDR3 nucleotides: TGTGCCAGCAGCGAGAGTAGCGGAAGTTCCTACGAGCAGTACTTC. It codes for CASSESSGSSYEQYF.

The chain employs TRBV28 and TRBJ1-2; 9 nucleotides match TRBD1. The CDR3 runs to 15 residues. V shed 5 bases and J 6 bases; nucleotides not matched to a gene: 10. Looked up from germline, CDR1 is MDHEN and CDR2 is SYDVKM. CDR3 region: CASSLSTGGLNGYTF. DNA for the CDR3: TGTGCCAGCAGTCTATCGACAGGGGGGCTTAATGGCTACACCTTC.

The chain employs TRBV10-1 and TRBJ1-3, with D unclear. The CDR3 is 15 residues long. With 0 bases removed from V and 1 base from J, the gap between germline ends came to 7 bases. Germline V gene data show CDR1 as WNHNN and CDR2 as SYGVQD (reference sequence). CDR3 bases: TGCGCCAGCAGTGAGTCGACACAGTCTGGAAACACCATATATTTT. Its translation: CASSESTQSGNTIYF.

The sample holds one count of this clone. The V call is TRBV2, the J call TRBJ2-4, with D tentatively TRBD2 (6 bases). Germline-derived CDR1 and CDR2 are SNHLY and FYNNEI. Trimming took 6 bases from V and 8 from J, leaving 17 bases between them. This CDR3 contains 14 residues. The CDR3 loop reads CASSPGDPGDIQYF. CDR3 in DNA: TGTGCCAGCAGCCCCGGGGACCCGGGGGACATTCAGTACTTC.

This sequence joins TRBV4-2 and TRBJ2-7; TRBD2 matches 10 bases. The V gene's germline CDR1 is LGHNA and CDR2 YNFKEQ. This CDR3 is built from 15 residues. V dropped 4 bases and J dropped 3; count of bases not matched to a gene: 6. The CDR3 protein is CASSPQAGGGYEQYF. DNA for the CDR3: TGTGCCAGCAGCCCCCAAGCGGGAGGGGGCTACGAGCAGTACTTC.

This clone showed up just once. The chain recombines TRBV7-9 with TRBJ2-4, with 8 bases that match TRBD1. The V gene's germline CDR1 is SEHNR and CDR2 FQNEAQ (reference sequence). This CDR3 comprises 17 residues. V was pared by 6 bases and J by 1 base, with 11 bases of the junction left unmatched. The CDR3 loop is CASSPTTGVLAKNIQYF. As DNA, the CDR3 is TGTGCCAGCAGTCCCACGACAGGGGTCCTTGCCAAAAACATTCAGTACTTC.

This clone was seen just once. The J gene is TRBJ2-2, the V gene TRBV14; a weak D match, TRBD1 (6 bases). The germline V gene has CDR1 SGHDN and CDR2 FVKESK. CDR3 length: 18 amino acids. The V end was cut by 4 bases, the J end by 3 bases, with 21 bases between. For the CDR3, the DNA is TGTGCCAGCAGCCCGTTTCGGGTAGGGGGATCGGACACCGGGGAGCTGTTTTTT. It is translated as CASSPFRVGGSDTGELFF.

Of note for this clone: Other DNA sequences within the sample encode an identical CDR3. The chain uses TRBV5-1 and TRBJ2-7; 9 positions agree with TRBD1. Germline V gene lookup returns CDR1 SGHRS and CDR2 YFSETQ. The CDR3 is 14 amino acids. V was clipped by 0 bases and J by 2 bases; unmatched bases: 0. The CDR3 DNA is TGCGCCAGCAGCTTGGGACAGGGGGCCTACGAGCAGTACTTC. Encoded protein: CASSLGQGAYEQYF.

Here the CDR3 reads CAISERKETQYF. CDR3 nucleotide sequence: TGTGCCATATCCGAGAGGAAGGAGACCCAGTACTTC. The rearrangement links TRBV7-9 to TRBJ2-5; D not certain. V dropped 10 bases and J dropped 5 bases, with 14 bases sitting between them. This CDR3 is 12 amino acids long. The germline V gene has CDR1 SEHNR and CDR2 FQNEAQ (reference sequence).

This chain links TRBV2 with TRBJ1-4, with 7 bases aligning to TRBD1. V was pared by 7 bases and J by 5 bases, with 7 bases of the junction left unmatched. The CDR3 has 14 residues. Germline V CDR1 and CDR2: SNHLY, FYNNEI. CDR3 coding DNA: TGTGCCAGCAAGGAAGGCAGGGGGAATGAAAAACTGTTTTTT. It translates to CASKEGRGNEKLFF.

The genes are TRBV19 and TRBJ2-2, with D maybe TRBD1 (5 bases). CDR1 and CDR2 from the germline V gene are LNHDA and SQIVND (reference sequence). The CDR3 covers 14 residues. Trimming cost V 3 bases and J 7 bases, with 12 bases left between them. CDR3 in DNA: TGTGCCAGTAGTATCGGCAGGGCAAGCGGGGAGCTGTTTTTT. Residues: CASSIGRASGELFF.

V gene TRBV29-1 combines with J gene TRBJ2-5, with TRBD1 matching 9 bases. Germline V gives CDR1 SQVTM, CDR2 ANQGSEA. Trimming at V came to 4 bases and at J to 5 bases, leaving 2 bases not matched to a gene. This CDR3 spans 12 amino acids. In DNA form, the CDR3 reads TGCAGCGTTGGACAGGGGGGCGAGACCCAGTACTTC. As protein: CSVGQGGETQYF.

A note on this clone: Different DNA sequences within this sample yield the same CDR3. This chain uses TRBV11-2 with TRBJ2-3; 9 positions agree with TRBD2. V lost 3 bases and J lost 3; bases outside the gene matches: 1. The CDR3 is made up of 14 amino acids. The germline CDR1 and CDR2 sequences are SGHAT and FQNNGV. Written as DNA, the CDR3 is TGTGCCAGCAGCTTTACTAGCGGGACAGATACGCAGTATTTT. This encodes CASSFTSGTDTQYF.

The rearrangement links TRBV5-5 to TRBJ2-3; D remains ambiguous. The length of the CDR3 is 14 residues. Trimming shortened V by 1 base and J by 1 base, and 7 bases separated the two germline ends. The germline gives CDR1 SGHKS, CDR2 YYEKEE (reference sequence). CDR3 loop: CASSLREGTDTQYF. The CDR3, as DNA: TGTGCCAGCAGCTTGAGAGAGGGCACAGATACGCAGTATTTT.

There are a few counts of this clone. The chain has TRBV29-1 and TRBJ2-7; 8 bases are shared with TRBD2. CDR1 and CDR2 (germline): SQVTM, ANQGSEA. The trim removed 3 bases at V and 0 bases at J, leaving 4 bases unmatched. The length of the CDR3 is 14 residues. DNA of the CDR3: TGCAGCGTTGATGCGGGGGGTAACTCCTACGAGCAGTACTTC. Amino acids: CSVDAGGNSYEQYF.

The chain is built from TRBV5-1 and TRBJ2-6, with D maybe TRBD2 (5 bases). The V gene's germline CDR1 is SGHRS and CDR2 YFSETQ. V was cut by 1 base and J by 0 bases, with 20 bases left in between. The CDR3 loop spans 20 amino acids. CDR3 amino acids: CASSLLAQSATNSGANVLTF. DNA of the CDR3: TGCGCCAGCAGCTTGCTAGCCCAAAGTGCTACAAACTCTGGGGCCAACGTCCTGACTTTC.

This clone has just a few counts. The CDR3 loop is CASSLRPGTGELFF. The CDR3 DNA reads as TGTGCCAGCAGCCTACGCCCAGGCACCGGGGAGCTGTTTTTT. V and J are TRBV27 and TRBJ2-2, with D uncertain. The ends were cut back, 6 bases at V and 4 bases at J, with 12 bases in the middle. Germline loops: CDR1 MNHEY, CDR2 SMNVEV (reference sequence). CDR3 size: 14 residues.

This clone was observed a single time. This rearrangement joins TRBV29-1 to TRBJ1-1; D may be TRBD1 (6 bases). Germline CDR1 SQVTM, CDR2 ANQGSEA. Trimming pared 5 bases from V and 4 bases from J, leaving 20 bases between. This CDR3 is 15 amino acids long. CDR3 amino acids: CSVLPSLLRGTEAFF. The CDR3 DNA reads as TGCAGCGTTCTCCCTTCTCTTCTCAGGGGCACTGAAGCTTTCTTT.

This chain joins TRBV12-3 or TRBV12-4 and TRBJ2-2; tentatively, D is TRBD2 (6 bases). Trimming left V 9 bases short and J 5 bases short, with 13 bases between. This CDR3 has 13 amino acids. The CDR3 DNA reads TGTGCCAGTTCCGGGGCGGGGACCGGGGAGCTGTTTTTT. As protein: CASSGAGTGELFF.

The J gene is TRBJ1-1, the V gene TRBV10-3, with TRBD1 identical over 7 bases. Germline V gene lookup returns CDR1 ENHRY and CDR2 SYGVKD. V dropped 11 bases and J dropped 1; count of bases not matched to a gene: 7. This CDR3 spans 13 amino acids. In DNA, the CDR3 is TGTGCCGCAGCCGGGACAGAGAACACTGAAGCTTTCTTT. Its translation: CAAAGTENTEAFF.

The table lists this clone with a few counts. The chain carries TRBV18 and TRBJ1-2; TRBD1 matches at 9 bases. CDR1 KGHSH and CDR2 LQKENI come from the germline V gene. CDR3 length: 14 amino acids. The J segment lost 3 bases and the V segment lost 6 bases, leaving 5 bases of the junction unmatched. The CDR3 loop reads CASSETGGDYGYTF. CDR3 nucleotide sequence: TGTGCCAGCTCCGAAACAGGGGGCGACTATGGCTACACCTTC.

The chain carries TRBV28 and TRBJ2-7, with 7 bases matching TRBD2. V shed 10 bases and J 7 bases; nucleotides not matched to a gene: 13. The CDR3 consists of 13 residues. Germline V gives CDR1 MDHEN, CDR2 SYDVKM. CDR3 in DNA: TGTGCCACCCTTAGCGGGCCTCCTTCAGAGCAGTACTTC. Its translation: CATLSGPPSEQYF.

The chain recombines TRBV11-2 with TRBJ2-1; D ambiguous. Germline V gene lookup returns CDR1 SGHAT and CDR2 FQNNGV. The CDR3 runs 14 residues. V lost 0 bases to trimming and J lost 5 bases, with 8 bases between them. The CDR3 loop reads CASSLDLLNNEQFF. DNA of the CDR3: TGTGCCAGCAGCTTAGACCTCCTTAACAATGAGCAGTTCTTC.